This T cell receptor beta chain was captured in a study of blood T cell repertoires in COVID-19. Study as a whole: The study drew acute and convalescent COVID-19 samples from the United States, Italy and Spain. T cells, B-cell-depleted T cells, or PBMCs supplied cDNA or gDNA.

Trimming pared 0 bases from V and 5 bases from J, leaving 21 bases between. The CDR3 has 17 amino acids. CDR1 and CDR2 from the germline V gene are SGHRS and YFSETQ. Seattle patients were enrolled while actively infected and followed longitudinally. Original analysis: Cell counts per sample came from amplifying reference gene primers. Data came from immunoSEQ multiplex PCR; TCRdb stores just in-frame clones and leaves some out. The V and J calls and the clone size are those of that table, but D and trimming were determined from the DNA. The sample has 300,000 to 400,000 clones; about nine tenths are singletons.

This sequence originates from a woman aged 30 to 39 with COVID-19, enrolled during active disease. Sequenced sample: peripheral blood. V gene TRBV5-1 combines with J gene TRBJ2-7, with D perhaps matching TRBD1 (6 bases). For the CDR3, the DNA is TGCGCCAGCAGCTTGGACGGCCCAGGGACAATTCCCCACGAGCAGTACTTC. Translation gives CASSLDGPGTIPHEQYF.